This T cell receptor (beta chain) appears in the sequencing data of a study of OX40 agonist ivuxolimab in advanced cancers. Study results and limitations: Some of the lowest clonal expansion was seen in partial responders at 0.1-3.0 mg/kg. Clonal expansion from baseline to week 6 occurred in both CD4+ and CD8+ T cells.

V was pared by 8 bases and J by 5 bases, with 11 bases between. The germline gives CDR1 SNHLY, CDR2 FYNNEI. The CDR3 spans 12 residues. A word on this clone: Its target is unknown.

This table comes from immunoSEQ multiplex PCR, and its TCRdb copy is limited to in-frame clones, with some not included. The sample contains 90,000 to 120,000 clones, 90% of which appear only once. The specimen was CD4+ or CD8+ T cells sorted from blood, collected in a trial of the OX40 agonist ivuxolimab. This TCR derives from an adult with an advanced solid tumor such as melanoma, head and neck, liver or kidney cancer. V gene TRBV2 combines with J gene TRBJ2-3, with D possibly being TRBD1 (5 bases). The CDR3 DNA reads TGTGCCAGCGTGAAGGGGATAGATACGCAGTATTTT. Translating gives CASVKGIDTQYF.